This T cell receptor (beta chain) was sequenced in a study of blood T cells in healthy people across ages. As to this clonotype: The antigen remains undetermined.

This CDR3 comprises 14 residues. Per the germline V gene, CDR1 is SQVTM and CDR2 is ANQGSEA. Trimming left V 3 bases short and J 2 bases short, with 13 bases between. Findings and caveats of the study: Age brought a roughly linear fall in TCR beta diversity measured per million T cells.

Through a sample-barcoded 5' primer and a J-beta primer mix, a second PCR was run for roughly 6 to 12 cycles. A template-switch adaptor that had 12 random nucleotides put a tag on each cDNA molecule. TCRdb itself ran the 5' RACE reads through MiXCR, one entry per CDR3 protein. Found here are more than 1,400,000 distinct CDR3 sequences, around two fifths of them singletons; the top ten hold around 8%. V usage is TRBV29-1 and J usage is TRBJ2-5; D perhaps matches TRBD1 (5 bases). This TCR came from a woman under 30 in good health. Sequencing was done on a sample of blood. In nucleotides, the CDR3 is TGCAGCGTTGAGGGGCGGCTCAAGCAAGAGACCCAGTACTTC. It specifies CSVEGRLKQETQYF. Variable domain in full (rest from reference TRBV29-1 and TRBJ2-5): SAVISQKPSRDICQRGTSLTIQCQVDSQVTMMFWYRQQPGQSLTLIATANQGSEATYESGFVIDKFPISRPNLTFSTLTVSNMSPEDSSIYLCSVEGRLKQETQYFGPGTRLLVL.